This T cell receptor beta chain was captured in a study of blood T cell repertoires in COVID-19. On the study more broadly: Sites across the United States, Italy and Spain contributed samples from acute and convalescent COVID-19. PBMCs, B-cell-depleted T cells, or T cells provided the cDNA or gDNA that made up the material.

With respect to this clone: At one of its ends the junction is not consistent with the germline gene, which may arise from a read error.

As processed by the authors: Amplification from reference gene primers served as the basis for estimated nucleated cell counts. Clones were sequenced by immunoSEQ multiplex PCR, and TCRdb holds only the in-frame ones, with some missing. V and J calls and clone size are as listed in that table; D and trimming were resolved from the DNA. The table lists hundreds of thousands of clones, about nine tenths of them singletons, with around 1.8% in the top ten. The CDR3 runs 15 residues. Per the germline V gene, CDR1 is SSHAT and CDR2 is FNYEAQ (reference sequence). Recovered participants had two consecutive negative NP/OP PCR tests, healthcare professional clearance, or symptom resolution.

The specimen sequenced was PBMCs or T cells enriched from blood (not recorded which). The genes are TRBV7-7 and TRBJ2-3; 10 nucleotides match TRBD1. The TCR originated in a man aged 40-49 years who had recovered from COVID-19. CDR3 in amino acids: CASSWGTGGTDTQYF. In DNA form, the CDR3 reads TGTGCTAGCAGCTGGGGGACAGGGGGCACAGATACGCAGTATTTT.